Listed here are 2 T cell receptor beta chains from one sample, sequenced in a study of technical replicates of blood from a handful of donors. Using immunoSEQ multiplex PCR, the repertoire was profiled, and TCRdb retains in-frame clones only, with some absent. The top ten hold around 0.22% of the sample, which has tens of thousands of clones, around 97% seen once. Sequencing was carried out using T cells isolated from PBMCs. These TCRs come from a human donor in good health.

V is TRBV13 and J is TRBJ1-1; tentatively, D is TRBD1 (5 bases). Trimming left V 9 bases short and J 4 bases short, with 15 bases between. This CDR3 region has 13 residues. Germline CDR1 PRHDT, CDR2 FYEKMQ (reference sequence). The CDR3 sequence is CASALRGGTEAFF. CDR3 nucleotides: TGTGCCAGTGCACTAAGGGGTGGCACTGAAGCTTTCTTT.

This chain's CDR3 is CASSLLGYQPQHF. CDR3 nucleotides: TGCGCCAGCAGCTTGCTGGGCTATCAGCCCCAGCATTTT. The rearrangement joins TRBV5-1 to TRBJ1-5; D is unclear. The CDR3 consists of 13 residues. Trimming removed 1 base from V and 5 bases from J, with 7 bases in between. CDR1 and CDR2 from the germline V gene are SGHRS and YFSETQ. Filled out from reference TRBV5-1 and TRBJ1-5, the complete variable domain reads KAGVTQTPRYLIKTRGQQVTLSCSPISGHRSVSWYQQTPGQGLQFLFEYFSETQRNKGNFPGRFSGRQFSNSRSEMNVSTLELGDSALYLCASSLLGYQPQHFGDGTRLSIL.